This TCR beta chain was retrieved from a study of T cells in Graves' hyperthyroidism and ophthalmopathy. Amplification yielded TCR beta CDR3 regions, with RNA transcripts as the source. During a first-round RT-PCR of the TCR CDR3, the HTBI primer set was used. TCRdb used MiXCR to reprocess the multiplex PCR reads, holding one entry per CDR3 protein. The data hold a few hundred thousand distinct CDR3 sequences, with 15% to 19% observed a single time. This clonotype was counted many times. The trim removed 2 bases at V and 3 bases at J, leaving 5 bases unmatched. The CDR3 sequence is 16 residues long. Germline values: CDR1 LGHNT, CDR2 FRNRAP.

The sequence came from a woman aged 18-30 years with Graves' hyperthyroidism. The chain links TRBV12-5 to TRBJ2-5; 11 bases agree with TRBD2. Sequencing was carried out using blood. CDR3 sequence reads: CASGLSSGRPEETQYF. The DNA of the CDR3 is TGTGCTAGTGGTTTGTCTAGCGGGAGGCCAGAAGAGACCCAGTACTTC.